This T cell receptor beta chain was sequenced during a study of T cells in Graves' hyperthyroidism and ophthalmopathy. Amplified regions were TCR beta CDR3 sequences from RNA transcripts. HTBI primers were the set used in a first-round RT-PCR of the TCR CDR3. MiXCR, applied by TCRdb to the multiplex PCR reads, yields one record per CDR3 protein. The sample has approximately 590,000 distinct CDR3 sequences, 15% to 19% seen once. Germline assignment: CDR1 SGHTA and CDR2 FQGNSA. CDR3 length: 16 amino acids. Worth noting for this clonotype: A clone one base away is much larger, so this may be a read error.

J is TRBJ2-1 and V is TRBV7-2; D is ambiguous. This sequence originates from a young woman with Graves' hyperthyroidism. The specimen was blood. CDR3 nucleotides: TGTGCCAGCAGCTTAGCGATGGGAAAGTCCTACAATGGGCAGTTCTTC. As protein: CASSLAMGKSYNGQFF.